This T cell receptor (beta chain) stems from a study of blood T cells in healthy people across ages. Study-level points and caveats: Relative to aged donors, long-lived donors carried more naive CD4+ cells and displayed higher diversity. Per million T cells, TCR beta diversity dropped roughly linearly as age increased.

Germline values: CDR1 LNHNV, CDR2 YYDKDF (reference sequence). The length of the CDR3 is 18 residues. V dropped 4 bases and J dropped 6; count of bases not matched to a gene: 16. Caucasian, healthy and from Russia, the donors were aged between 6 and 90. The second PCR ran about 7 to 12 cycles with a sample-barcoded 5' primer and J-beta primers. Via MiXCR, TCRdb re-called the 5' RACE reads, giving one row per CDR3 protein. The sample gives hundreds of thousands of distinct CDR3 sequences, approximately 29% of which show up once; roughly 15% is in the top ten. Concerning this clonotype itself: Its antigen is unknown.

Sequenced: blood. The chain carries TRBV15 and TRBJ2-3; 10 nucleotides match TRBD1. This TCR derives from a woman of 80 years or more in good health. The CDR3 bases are TGTGCCACCAGCAAAGAATCCTCCGGGACAGGGGTTCTGGATACGCAGTATTTT. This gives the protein CATSKESSGTGVLDTQYF. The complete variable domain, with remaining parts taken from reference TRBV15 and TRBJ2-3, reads DAMVIQNPRYQVTQFGKPVTLSCSQTLNHNVMYWYQQKSSQAPKLLFHYYDKDFNNEADTPDNFQSRRPNTSFCFLDIRSPGLGDTAMYLCATSKESSGTGVLDTQYFGPGTRLTVL.